Listed below are T cell receptor beta chains from one sample, sequenced in a study of shared clonotypes between healthy human individuals. Produced via immunoSEQ multiplex PCR; TCRdb's table is partial and in-frame only. The data hold 2.3 million or so clones, with just over 90% observed a single time. Sequences were obtained from naive CD4+ T cells from PBMCs. The receptors were sampled from a man between 18 and 29 years old in good health. Some clones in this sample may be carry-over from other donors' samples. Both conserved end residues are part of each CDR3. The order of the fields is D gene, V gene, J gene, clone size, CDR3 DNA, CDR3 protein. The D gene is left open where the match is weak. Only some rows state a clone size, as once, few, many or a class for expanded clones.

TRBD2	TRBV5-1	TRBJ2-3	-	TGCGCCAGCGGTACCGGGTCTAGCGGGAGTACGAGCACAGATACGCAGTATTTT	CASGTGSSGSTSTDTQYF
TRBD2	TRBV7-9	TRBJ2-3	-	TGTGCCAGCAGCTTAGGTCTAGCGGGCTTCATGGATACGCAGTATTTT	CASSLGLAGFMDTQYF
TRBD2	TRBV11-3	TRBJ2-5	-	TGTGCCAGCAGCTCGACTAGCGGGTCTGAGACCCAGTACTTC	CASSSTSGSETQYF
-	TRBV5-1	TRBJ2-4	-	TGCGCCAGCAGCTTGATAGCCAAAAACATTCAGTACTTC	CASSLIAKNIQYF
TRBD1	TRBV7-3	TRBJ1-4	-	TGTGCCAGCAGCCTCAGGACAGGGACTAATGAAAAACTGTTTTTT	CASSLRTGTNEKLFF
TRBD1	TRBV5-1	TRBJ1-1	-	TGCGCCAGCAGCTTCGGGACAGGGAAGGGAGCTTTCTTT	CASSFGTGKGAFF
-	TRBV5-1	TRBJ2-1	-	TGCGCCAGCAGCCATCAGCCCCAAGAGGCCTACAATGAGCAGTTCTTC	CASSHQPQEAYNEQFF
-	TRBV5-6	TRBJ2-5	-	TGTGCCAGCAGCATGGACCCCTTGGAGACCCAGTACTTC	CASSMDPLETQYF
-	TRBV5-4	TRBJ2-2	-	TGTGCCAGCAGCTCTGTCAACAAGAACACCGGGGAGCTGTTTTTT	CASSSVNKNTGELFF
-	TRBV27	TRBJ2-7	-	TGTGCCAGCAGCCCCAGGTCCCTTTACGAGCAGTACTTC	CASSPRSLYEQYF
-	TRBV2	TRBJ2-7	-	TGTGCCACCGACTATGACGGAGGCGGCTACGAGCAGTACTTC	CATDYDGGGYEQYF
TRBD1	TRBV4-1	TRBJ2-2	-	TGCGCCAGCAGCCGGGCCTGGAGGGGACAGGGGGGCACCGGGGAGCTGTTTTTT	CASSRAWRGQGGTGELFF
-	TRBV5-8	TRBJ1-2	once	TGTGCCAGCAGCTTGACAGGGTACGGTGGCTACACCTTC	CASSLTGYGGYTF
-	TRBV6-5	TRBJ1-6	-	TGTGCCAGCAGTTCGAGTGATTCACCCCTCCACTTT	CASSSSDSPLHF
-	TRBV19	TRBJ2-6	-	TGTGCCAGTAGCGCAGCGAACTCTGGGGCCAACGTCCTGACTTTC	CASSAANSGANVLTF
-	TRBV28	TRBJ1-5	-	TGTGCCAGCAGTCCTCGAGATCAGCCCCAGCATTTT	CASSPRDQPQHF
-	TRBV5-4	TRBJ2-3	-	TGTGCCAGCATCCGAGGGGGAGCCCTGAGCACAGATACGCAGTATTTT	CASIRGGALSTDTQYF
TRBD1	TRBV5-1	TRBJ2-2	-	TGCGCCAGCAGCCCCTACACATTCGGGACAGGGGGCGACACCGGGGAGCTGTTTTTT	CASSPYTFGTGGDTGELFF
-	TRBV5-1	TRBJ2-6	-	TGCGCCAGCAGCGCACTTACAGGTACTTCTGGGGCCAACGTCCTGACTTTC	CASSALTGTSGANVLTF
TRBD2	TRBV28	TRBJ2-4	-	TGTGCCAGCAGTTTATTCGCGGGGGGAGGCAAAAACATTCAGTACTTC	CASSLFAGGGKNIQYF
-	TRBV28	TRBJ2-7	once	TGTGCCAGCACTATCTGGGGGACTCGGCCTGGCGAGCAGTACTTC	CASTIWGTRPGEQYF
-	TRBV28	TRBJ1-1	once	TGTGCCAGCAGACCAGGACAGCCACCGGTGAGGAACACTGAAGCTTTCTTT	CASRPGQPPVRNTEAFF
-	TRBV5-4	TRBJ2-5	-	TGTGCCAGCAGCTCTGGGTCTCGGGAGACCCAGTACTTC	CASSSGSRETQYF
-	TRBV18	TRBJ2-3	-	TGTGCCAGCTCACCACCGGGGCGCACAGATACGCAGTATTTT	CASSPPGRTDTQYF
-	TRBV7-3	TRBJ1-2	-	TGTGCCAGCAGCCAGGATTCATCGGGAAACTATGGCTACACCTTC	CASSQDSSGNYGYTF
-	TRBV4-1	TRBJ1-5	-	TGCGCCAGCAATCGACAGGACGATAGCAATCAGCCCCAGCATTTT	CASNRQDDSNQPQHF
TRBD2	TRBV7-2	TRBJ2-1	-	TGTGCCAGCAGCCCTCCCGAACGACTAGCGGGCTACAATGAGCAGTTCTTC	CASSPPERLAGYNEQFF
-	TRBV7-8	TRBJ2-5	-	TGTGCCAGCAGCCCGTCACGGGCCCCAGGCCGGGAGACCCAGTACTTC	CASSPSRAPGRETQYF
-	TRBV29-1	TRBJ2-2	-	TGCAGCGTTAAAAGGGGTGGGGACACCGGGGAGCTGTTTTTT	CSVKRGGDTGELFF
TRBD1	TRBV9	TRBJ2-2	once	TGTGCCAGCAGCGTAGTTCCAGGGGGCACCGGGGAGCTGTTTTTT	CASSVVPGGTGELFF
TRBD2	TRBV10-1	TRBJ2-7	-	TGCGCCAACCAGCGAGGGTGTTCCGAGCGGGGCAGCTCCTACGAGCAGTACTTC	CANQRGCSERGSSYEQYF
-	TRBV2	TRBJ1-2	-	TGTGCCAGCAGTGAAGCTCTTTCCACCGGCCGGGCTTATGGCTACACCTTC	CASSEALSTGRAYGYTF
TRBD1	TRBV10-3	TRBJ2-7	-	TGTGCCATCTCCTCTAGTCAGGGGGCCTACGAGCAGTACTTC	CAISSSQGAYEQYF
-	TRBV19	TRBJ1-5	few	TGTGCCAGTAGTATCCCAGGGTACGACAATCAGCCCCAGCATTTT	CASSIPGYDNQPQHF
-	TRBV7-2	TRBJ2-1	few	TGTGCCAGCAGCTTAGCGGGGGCTAGCGGCCATGAGCAGTTCTTC	CASSLAGASGHEQFF
-	TRBV4-2	TRBJ2-2	-	TGTGCCAGCTCACCAGTGCTCGGGGAGGCCACCGGGGAGCTGTTTTTT	CASSPVLGEATGELFF
-	TRBV29-1	TRBJ1-2	-	TGCAGCGTTGCGCTTAGACAGGCCTACTATGGCTACACCTTC	CSVALRQAYYGYTF
-	TRBV4-1	TRBJ2-5	-	TGCGCCAGCAGCCAAGACGGTATCGGGGGATGGGGGGAGACCCAGTACTTC	CASSQDGIGGWGETQYF
TRBD1	TRBV9	TRBJ2-1	once	TGTGCCAGCAGCGCCCACCCGGGACAGGGGCTCAATGAGCAGTTCTTC	CASSAHPGQGLNEQFF
-	TRBV28	TRBJ1-6	-	TGTGCCAGCAGTTCCCTCGGGGGGGTAATGGACGCTTCACCCCTCCACTTT	CASSSLGGVMDASPLHF
-	TRBV7-2	TRBJ1-2	once	TGTGCCAGCAGCTTATATGGGGGCGGGCGGGTGCGTGGCTACACCTTC	CASSLYGGGRVRGYTF
-	TRBV5-1	TRBJ1-4	-	TGCGCCAGCAGCTTGGGCCCCCAGGGCGGAGATGAAAAACTGTTTTTT	CASSLGPQGGDEKLFF
TRBD2	TRBV7-3	TRBJ2-1	-	TGTGCCAGCAGCTTATACGGGACTAGCGGCAATGAGCAGTTCTTC	CASSLYGTSGNEQFF
TRBD1	TRBV6-1	TRBJ2-7	-	TGTGCCAGCAAGGATGACAGGGGGCGTGTGGGCGAGCAGTACTTC	CASKDDRGRVGEQYF
-	TRBV7-3	TRBJ2-1	-	TGTGCCAGCAGCTTACGATGGAGCTCCTACAATGAGCAGTTCTTC	CASSLRWSSYNEQFF
-	TRBV18	TRBJ1-2	-	TGTGCCAGCTCTTCGGACACTAACTATGGCTACACCTTC	CASSSDTNYGYTF
-	TRBV6-1	TRBJ1-1	-	TGTGCCAGCAGGGAACACAGGGACACTGAAGCTTTCTTT	CASREHRDTEAFF
-	TRBV5-1	TRBJ1-2	-	TGCGCCAGCAGCTTGGGGGCGGGGAATGGCTACACCTTC	CASSLGAGNGYTF
TRBD2	TRBV29-1	TRBJ2-1	-	TGCAGCGCGTTACAACGGGAGGCCAGCTCCTACAATGAGCAGTTCTTC	CSALQREASSYNEQFF
TRBD1	TRBV28	TRBJ2-7	-	TGTGCCAGCAGGGCAGGGGGCGGGACCTACGAGCAGTACTTC	CASRAGGGTYEQYF
-	TRBV9	TRBJ1-1	once	TGTGCCAGCAGCGGCGGCGGTGAAGCTTTCTTT	CASSGGGEAFF
TRBD2	TRBV12-5	TRBJ2-1	-	TGTGCTAGTGGCCGCCTTACTAGCGGGGTCTACAATGAGCAGTTCTTC	CASGRLTSGVYNEQFF
-	TRBV25-1	TRBJ1-6	-	TGTGCCAGCAGTGAGGCAGCCGGTAAAATTTCACCCCTCCACTTT	CASSEAAGKISPLHF